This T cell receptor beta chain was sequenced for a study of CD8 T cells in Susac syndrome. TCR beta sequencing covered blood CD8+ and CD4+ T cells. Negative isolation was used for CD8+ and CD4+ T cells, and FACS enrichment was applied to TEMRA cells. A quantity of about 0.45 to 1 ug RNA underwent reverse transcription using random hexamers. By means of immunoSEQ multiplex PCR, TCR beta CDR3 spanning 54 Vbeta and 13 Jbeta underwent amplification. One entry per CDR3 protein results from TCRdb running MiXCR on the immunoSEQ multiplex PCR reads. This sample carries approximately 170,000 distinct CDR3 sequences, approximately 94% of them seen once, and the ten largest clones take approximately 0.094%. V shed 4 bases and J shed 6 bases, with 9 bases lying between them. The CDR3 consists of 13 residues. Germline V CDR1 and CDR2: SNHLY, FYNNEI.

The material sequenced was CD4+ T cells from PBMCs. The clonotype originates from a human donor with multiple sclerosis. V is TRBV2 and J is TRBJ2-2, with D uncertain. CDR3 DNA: TGTGCCAGCAGTGCCATAGACGCCGGGGAGCTGTTTTTT. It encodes CASSAIDAGELFF.